One and the same sample provided the 18 T cell receptor beta chains below, sequenced in a study of cytomegalovirus exposure and HLA in healthy donors. PCR primers comprised 60 Vbeta and 13 Jbeta primers. Profiling relied on immunoSEQ multiplex PCR, and the TCRdb table lists in-frame clones only, not all of them. The sample has 180,000 or so clones; almost 80% are singletons. Sequencing was done on a sample of PBMCs. The receptors come from a middle-aged man in good health and CMV-seropositive.

V and J are TRBV2 and TRBJ2-7; 15 bases are shared with TRBD2. The CDR3 covers 17 residues. Trimming removed 7 bases from V and 0 bases from J; junction bases left unmatched: 7. Germline V gives CDR1 SNHLY, CDR2 FYNNEI. CDR3 sequence: CASIQGLAGGHSYEQYF. The DNA of the CDR3 is TGTGCCAGCATTCAGGGACTAGCGGGAGGACACTCCTACGAGCAGTACTTC.

The chain links TRBV5-8 to TRBJ2-5, with D possibly being TRBD2 (6 bases). V dropped 3 bases and J dropped 4 bases, with 10 bases sitting between them. This CDR3 is 13 amino acids long. Germline V gene lookup returns CDR1 SGHTS and CDR2 YDEGEE. The CDR3 is CASSSLAPETQYF. The CDR3 DNA reads as TGTGCCAGCAGCTCTCTAGCGCCAGAGACCCAGTACTTC.

In its sample, this clone was seen once. The rearrangement uses TRBV7-9 and TRBJ2-2; the match to TRBD1 covers 8 bases. The junction had 11 bases not matched to a gene; V was cut back by 5 bases and J by 6 bases. The CDR3 spans 16 residues. In germline, CDR1 is SEHNR, CDR2 FQNEAQ (reference sequence). This chain's CDR3 is CASSDPDRVWAGELFF. DNA of the CDR3: TGTGCCAGCAGCGACCCGGACAGGGTTTGGGCCGGGGAGCTGTTTTTT.

The rearrangement links TRBV7-9 to TRBJ2-1; TRBD1 aligns across 9 bases. Germline V CDR1 and CDR2: SEHNR, FQNEAQ (reference sequence). This CDR3 comprises 15 residues. The J segment lost 4 bases and the V segment lost 5 bases, leaving 6 bases of the junction unmatched. The CDR3 spells CASSLMTGGYNEQFF. CDR3 DNA sequence: TGTGCCAGCAGCCTAATGACAGGGGGGTACAATGAGCAGTTCTTC.

This clone was picked up one time. The chain joins TRBV11-3 to TRBJ1-2, with D perhaps matching TRBD1 (6 bases). V dropped 3 bases and J dropped 8 bases, with 16 bases sitting between them. CDR1 is SGHNT, CDR2 YENEEA, per germline. The CDR3 extends over 14 amino acids. CDR3 amino acids: CASSFAYSGGGYTF. CDR3 coding DNA: TGTGCCAGCAGCTTCGCGTATTCTGGGGGCGGCTACACCTTC.

The chain combines TRBV18 with TRBJ1-5; TRBD1 is a possible D gene (5 bases). The germline V gene has CDR1 KGHSH and CDR2 LQKENI. The CDR3 spans 13 residues. Trimming stripped 2 bases from V and 5 bases from J, with 7 bases between. For the CDR3, the DNA is TGTGCCAGCTCACCAGGGGCCGATCAGCCCCAGCATTTT. Amino acid sequence: CASSPGADQPQHF.

The chain employs TRBV5-1 and TRBJ1-1; 7 nucleotides agree with TRBD1. The germline V gene encodes CDR1 SGHRS and CDR2 YFSETQ. CDR3 size: 15 residues. Trimming at V came to 0 bases and at J to 0 bases, leaving 2 bases not matched to a gene. CDR3 in DNA: TGCGCCAGCAGCTTGGAGACAGGGATGAACACTGAAGCTTTCTTT. It encodes CASSLETGMNTEAFF.

The chain links TRBV10-3 to TRBJ2-1; 8 bases align to TRBD2. Trimming removed 10 bases from V and 7 bases from J; junction bases left unmatched: 12. CDR1 is ENHRY and CDR2 is SYGVKD in the germline V gene. CDR3 size: 14 residues. CDR3 nucleotides: TGTGCCACATTCGGGGGGGGACTGGGTAATGAGCAGTTCTTC. Amino acids: CATFGGGLGNEQFF.

The V and J genes are TRBV29-1 and TRBJ1-1; D call uncertain. This CDR3 is 13 amino acids long. The germline V gene has CDR1 SQVTM and CDR2 ANQGSEA. The germline V and J ends were trimmed by 5 bases and 4 bases, with 14 bases remaining between them. The CDR3 loop reads CSVSPGRGTEAFF. In DNA form, the CDR3 reads TGCAGCGTTTCCCCCGGGCGGGGCACTGAAGCTTTCTTT.

In nucleotides, the CDR3 is TGTGCCAGCAGCCCAAGGACAGGGGCAAACTATGGCTACACCTTC. It is translated as CASSPRTGANYGYTF. The chain is built from TRBV9 and TRBJ1-2; TRBD1 agrees at 9 bases. CDR1 and CDR2 (germline): SGDLS, YYNGEE. Trimming at V came to 4 bases and at J to 2 bases, leaving 6 bases not matched to a gene. The CDR3 extends over 15 amino acids.

There are a few counts of this clone. This sample also contains other DNA sequences that code for the same CDR3. The chain has TRBV19 and TRBJ2-7; D unresolved. This CDR3 has 12 residues. The germline gives CDR1 LNHDA, CDR2 SQIVND (reference sequence). V was shortened by 0 bases and J by 4 bases, with 4 bases between the two germline ends. The CDR3 DNA follows: TGTGCCAGTAGTATAGACGGGTACGAGCAGTACTTC. Translation: CASSIDGYEQYF.

The chain recombines TRBV11-2 with TRBJ2-1, with 8 bases that match TRBD2. Germline loops: CDR1 SGHAT, CDR2 FQNNGV. CDR3 length equals 15 residues. V lost 0 bases, J lost 5 bases, and 3 bases stayed unmatched. The DNA for the CDR3 is TGTGCCAGCAGCTTAGACGGGAGGGCCAACAATGAGCAGTTCTTC. This encodes CASSLDGRANNEQFF.

J is TRBJ1-2 and V is TRBV4-1, with no clear D. V dropped 0 bases and J dropped 8 bases, with 19 bases sitting between them. The CDR3 length is 16 residues. CDR1 and CDR2 (germline): MGHRA, YSYEKL. CDR3 bases: TGCGCCAGCAGCCAAGATCTGGGAGCAAATCCATGGGGCTACACCTTC. Protein product: CASSQDLGANPWGYTF.

The chain employs TRBV25-1 and TRBJ2-5; possibly TRBD1 for D (5 bases). Deletions cut 0 bases from V and 5 bases from J, with 13 bases between. Germline V gene data show CDR1 as MGHDK and CDR2 as SYGVNS. This CDR3 has 15 amino acids. CDR3: CASSEYIGAGETQYF. CDR3 nucleotides: TGTGCCAGCAGTGAATATATAGGGGCAGGGGAGACCCAGTACTTC.

The chain joins TRBV6-6 to TRBJ1-1; 7 nucleotides agree with TRBD1. CDR3 length equals 13 residues. The junction had 0 bases not matched to a gene; V was cut back by 0 bases and J by 5 bases. Germline V CDR1 and CDR2: MNHNY, SVGAGI (reference sequence). The CDR3 reads CASSYSRGTEAFF. DNA of the CDR3: TGTGCCAGCAGTTACTCCAGGGGGACTGAAGCTTTCTTT.

The rearrangement joins TRBV10-2 to TRBJ2-7; the match to TRBD2 covers 9 bases. Per the germline V gene, CDR1 is WSHSY and CDR2 is SAAADI. The V and J ends lost 5 bases and 0 bases, in that order; junction bases with no gene match: 2. This CDR3 is built from 14 residues. DNA of the CDR3: TGCGCCAGCAGTTTAGCGGGAGACTCCTACGAGCAGTACTTC. This sequence encodes CASSLAGDSYEQYF.

The chain joins TRBV28 to TRBJ2-1, with a tentative D call TRBD2 (5 bases). The CDR3 covers 14 residues. Trimming left V 4 bases short and J 12 bases short, with 19 bases between. CDR1 MDHEN and CDR2 SYDVKM come from the germline V gene. The DNA of the CDR3 is TGTGCCAGCAGTTCCCCGGGGTCGCGTTTCGGGCAGTTCTTC. Protein: CASSSPGSRFGQFF.

The chain couples TRBV7-9 to TRBJ2-5, with TRBD1 identical over 10 bases. Trimming cost V 4 bases and J 2 bases; bases outside gene matches: 7. This CDR3 has 16 residues. CDR1 and CDR2 from the germline V gene are SEHNR and FQNEAQ (reference sequence). This CDR3 reads CASSSWTGGIQETQYF. DNA for the CDR3: TGTGCCAGCAGCTCCTGGACAGGGGGTATTCAAGAGACCCAGTACTTC.